This T cell receptor (beta chain) was recorded in a study of blood T cell repertoires in COVID-19. Study context: T cells, B-cell-depleted T cells, or PBMCs provided the cDNA or gDNA that served as material.

In the original processing: Reference gene primer amplification yielded estimated nucleated cell counts. This table comes from immunoSEQ multiplex PCR, and its TCRdb copy is limited to in-frame clones, with some not included. Clone size and V and J calls were adopted from that table, with D and trimming inferred from the DNA. The sample lists approximately 300,000 clones, roughly 90% occurring once. V was shortened by 1 base and J by 5 bases, with 5 bases between the two germline ends. The CDR3 contains 13 residues. Germline V gives CDR1 LGHDT, CDR2 YNNKEL (reference sequence). The sequence was obtained from a woman under 40 who had been exposed to COVID-19. The sequenced material came from PBMCs or T cells enriched from blood (not recorded which). The chain employs TRBV3-1 (or the pseudogene TRBV3-2) and TRBJ2-2, with no clear D. The CDR3 reads CASSQVTTGELFF. DNA of the CDR3: TGTGCCAGCAGCCAAGTGACAACCGGGGAGCTGTTTTTT.